This T cell receptor beta chain was documented in a study of T-cell reconstitution after alpha-beta-depleted transplantation in children. Findings and caveats of the study: About two months after transplant, alpha-beta T cells reportedly came from several hundred expanded graft clones. Once a year had passed after transplant, T-cell counts and diversity came mostly from newly produced T cells.

The library targeted TCRbeta and was prepared with unique molecular identifiers. TCRdb ran MiXCR on the PCR reads and lists one entry per CDR3 protein. The sample contains 95,000 to 150,000 distinct CDR3 sequences, more than 20% of which appear only once. The CDR3 has 16 amino acids. V dropped 4 bases and J dropped 2; count of bases not matched to a gene: 8. Germline assignment: CDR1 DFQATT and CDR2 SNEGSKA (reference sequence). This clonotype was counted many times. Its antigen is not known. The origin of this receptor is a male patient between 2 and 10 years old who had a stem cell transplant for chronic granulomatous disease, so the T cells may come from the graft donor. This chain connects TRBV20-1 to TRBJ2-1; TRBD1 matches 10 bases. The specimen was PBMCs, mostly from graft donor cells, collected 180 days after TCRalphabeta/CD19-depleted stem cell transplant. The CDR3 DNA follows: TGCAGTGCTAAACCGACCGGGACAGGGGCCTACAATGAGCAGTTCTTC. Its protein is CSAKPTGTGAYNEQFF.